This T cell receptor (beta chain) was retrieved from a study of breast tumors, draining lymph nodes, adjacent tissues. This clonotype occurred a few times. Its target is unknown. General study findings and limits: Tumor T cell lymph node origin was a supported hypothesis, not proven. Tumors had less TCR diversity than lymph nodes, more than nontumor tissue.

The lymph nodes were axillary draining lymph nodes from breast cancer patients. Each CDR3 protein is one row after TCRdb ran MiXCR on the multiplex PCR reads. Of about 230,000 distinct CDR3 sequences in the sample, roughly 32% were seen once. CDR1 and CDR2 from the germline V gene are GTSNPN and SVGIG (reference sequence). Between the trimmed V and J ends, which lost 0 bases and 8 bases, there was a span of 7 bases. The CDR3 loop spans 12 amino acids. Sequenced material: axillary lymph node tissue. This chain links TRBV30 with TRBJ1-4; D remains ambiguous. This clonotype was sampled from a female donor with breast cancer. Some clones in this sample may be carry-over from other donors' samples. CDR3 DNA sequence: TGTGCCTGGAGTGTCGGCGGGGAAAAACTGTTTTTT. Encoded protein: CAWSVGGEKLFF.